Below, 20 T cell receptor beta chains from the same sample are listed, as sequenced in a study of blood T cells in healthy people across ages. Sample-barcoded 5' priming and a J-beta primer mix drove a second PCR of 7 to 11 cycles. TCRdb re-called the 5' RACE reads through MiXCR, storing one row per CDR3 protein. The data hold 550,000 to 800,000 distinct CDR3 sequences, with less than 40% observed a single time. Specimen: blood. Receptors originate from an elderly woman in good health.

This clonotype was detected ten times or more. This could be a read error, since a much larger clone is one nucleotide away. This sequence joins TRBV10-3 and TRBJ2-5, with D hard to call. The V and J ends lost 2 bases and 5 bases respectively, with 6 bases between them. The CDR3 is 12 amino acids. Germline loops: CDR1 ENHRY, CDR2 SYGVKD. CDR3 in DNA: TGTGCCATCAGTGAGAACGGTGAGACCCAGTACTTC. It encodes CAISENGETQYF.

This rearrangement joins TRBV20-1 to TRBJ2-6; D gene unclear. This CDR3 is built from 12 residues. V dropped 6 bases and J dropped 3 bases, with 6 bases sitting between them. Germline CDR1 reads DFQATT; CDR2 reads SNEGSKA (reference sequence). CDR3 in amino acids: CSASGGANVLTF. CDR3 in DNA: TGCAGTGCCAGTGGTGGGGCCAACGTCCTGACTTTC.

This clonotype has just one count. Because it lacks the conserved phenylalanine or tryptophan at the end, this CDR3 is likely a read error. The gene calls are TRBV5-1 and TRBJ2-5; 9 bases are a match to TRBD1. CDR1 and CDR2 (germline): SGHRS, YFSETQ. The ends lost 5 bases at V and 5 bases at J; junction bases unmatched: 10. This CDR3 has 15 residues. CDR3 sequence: CASRRQGDMDETQYN. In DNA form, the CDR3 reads TGCGCCAGCAGACGACAGGGGGACATGGATGAGACCCAGTACAAC.

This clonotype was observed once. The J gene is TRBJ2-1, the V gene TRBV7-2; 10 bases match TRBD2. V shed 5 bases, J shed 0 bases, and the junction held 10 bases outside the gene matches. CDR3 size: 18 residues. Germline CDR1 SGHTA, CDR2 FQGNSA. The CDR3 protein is CASSPQPLAGGSYNEQFF. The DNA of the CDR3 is TGTGCCAGCAGCCCACAACCCTTAGCGGGGGGCTCCTACAATGAGCAGTTCTTC.

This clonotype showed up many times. CDR3 protein: CASSTQTSGGETQYF. In nucleotides, the CDR3 is TGTGCCAGCAGTACCCAGACTAGCGGGGGAGAGACCCAGTACTTC. The genes are TRBV6-2 or TRBV6-3 and TRBJ2-5, with TRBD2 matching over 12 bases. The CDR3 has 15 residues. Germline CDR1 is MNHEY and CDR2 is SVGEGT. V gave up 5 bases and J gave up 4 bases; unmatched junction bases: 5.

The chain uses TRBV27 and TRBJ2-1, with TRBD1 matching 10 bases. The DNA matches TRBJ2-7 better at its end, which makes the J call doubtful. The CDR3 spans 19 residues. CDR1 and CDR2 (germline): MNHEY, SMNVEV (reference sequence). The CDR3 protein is CASSLSAQPGQGKYNEQYF. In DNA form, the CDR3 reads TGTGCCAGCAGTTTATCAGCTCAACCGGGACAGGGGAAATACAATGAGCAGTACTTC.

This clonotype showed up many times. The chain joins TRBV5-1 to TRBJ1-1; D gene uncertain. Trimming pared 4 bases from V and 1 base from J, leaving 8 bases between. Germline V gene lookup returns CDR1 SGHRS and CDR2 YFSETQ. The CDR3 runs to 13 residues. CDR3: CASSTTRNTEAFF. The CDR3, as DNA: TGCGCCAGCAGCACAACAAGGAACACTGAAGCTTTCTTT.

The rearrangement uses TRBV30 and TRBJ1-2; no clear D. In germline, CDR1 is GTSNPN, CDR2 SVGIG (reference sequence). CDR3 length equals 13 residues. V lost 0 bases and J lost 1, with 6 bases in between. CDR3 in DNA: TGTGCCTGGAGTGTAGACATTAACTATGGCTACACCTTC. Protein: CAWSVDINYGYTF.

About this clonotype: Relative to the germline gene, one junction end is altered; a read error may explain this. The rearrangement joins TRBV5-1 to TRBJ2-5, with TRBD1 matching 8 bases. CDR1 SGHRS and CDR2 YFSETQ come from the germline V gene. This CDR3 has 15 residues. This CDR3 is CASSVNGQGQETQYF. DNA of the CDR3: TGTGCCAGCAGCGTGAACGGACAGGGTCAAGAGACCCAGTACTTC.

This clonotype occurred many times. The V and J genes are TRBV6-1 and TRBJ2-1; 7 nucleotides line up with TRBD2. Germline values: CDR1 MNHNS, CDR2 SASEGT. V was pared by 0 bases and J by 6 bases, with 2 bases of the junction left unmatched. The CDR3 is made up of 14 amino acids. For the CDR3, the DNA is TGTGCCAGCAGTGAAGCGGGGGGGGTCAATGAGCAGTTCTTC. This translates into CASSEAGGVNEQFF.

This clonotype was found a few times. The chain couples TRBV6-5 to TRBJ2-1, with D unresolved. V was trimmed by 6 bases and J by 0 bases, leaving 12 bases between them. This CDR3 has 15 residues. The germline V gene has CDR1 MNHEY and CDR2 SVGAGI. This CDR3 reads CASRPDFSSYNEQFF. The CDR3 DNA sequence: TGTGCCAGCAGACCCGACTTCAGCTCCTACAATGAGCAGTTCTTC.

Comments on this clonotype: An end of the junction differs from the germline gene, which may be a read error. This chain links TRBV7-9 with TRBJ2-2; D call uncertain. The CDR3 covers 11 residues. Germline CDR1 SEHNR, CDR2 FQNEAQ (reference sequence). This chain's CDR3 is CAGSLDGELFF. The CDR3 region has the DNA TGTGCCGGCAGCTTGGACGGGGAGCTGTTTTTT.

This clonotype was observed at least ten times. CDR3 sequence (DNA): TGCAGTGCTAGACAGGGCGGCTCCTATAATTCACCCCTCCACTTT. Protein sequence: CSARQGGSYNSPLHF. The chain recombines TRBV20-1 with TRBJ1-6; possibly TRBD1 for D (5 bases). The CDR3 length is 15 residues. Germline lookup yields CDR1 DFQATT and CDR2 SNEGSKA (reference sequence). V dropped 2 bases and J dropped 0 bases, with 8 bases sitting between them.

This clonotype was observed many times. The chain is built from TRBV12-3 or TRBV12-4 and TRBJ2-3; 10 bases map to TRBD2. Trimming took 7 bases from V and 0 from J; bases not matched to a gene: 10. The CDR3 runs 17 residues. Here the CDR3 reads CASTRVSGGFSTDTQYF. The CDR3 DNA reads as TGTGCCAGCACCCGGGTTAGCGGGGGGTTTAGCACAGATACGCAGTATTTT.

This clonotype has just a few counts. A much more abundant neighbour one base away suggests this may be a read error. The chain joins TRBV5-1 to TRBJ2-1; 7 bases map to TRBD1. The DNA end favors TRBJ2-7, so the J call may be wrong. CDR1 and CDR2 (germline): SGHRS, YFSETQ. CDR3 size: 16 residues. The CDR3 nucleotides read TGCGCCAGCAGCTTGGCGGGACAGCTCTCCTACAATGAGCAGTACTTC. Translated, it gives CASSLAGQLSYNEQYF.

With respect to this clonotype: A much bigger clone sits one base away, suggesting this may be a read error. DNA for the CDR3: TGTGCCAGCTCCCGGGGCAGGATAACAACTAATGAAAAACTGTTTTTT. It specifies CASSRGRITTNEKLFF. The V and J genes are TRBV7-2 and TRBJ1-4; D is perhaps TRBD1 (5 bases). Germline V gene lookup returns CDR1 SGHTA and CDR2 FQGNSA. V lost 8 bases and J 0 bases, leaving 16 bases between the germline ends. CDR3 length: 16 residues. Based on the CDR3 plus reference TRBV7-2 and TRBJ1-4, the full variable domain is GAGVSQSPSNKVTEKGKDVELRCDPISGHTALYWYRQSLGQGLEFLIYFQGNSAPDKSGLPSDRFSAERTGGSVSTLTIQRTQQEDSAVYLCASSRGRITTNEKLFFGSGTQLSVL.

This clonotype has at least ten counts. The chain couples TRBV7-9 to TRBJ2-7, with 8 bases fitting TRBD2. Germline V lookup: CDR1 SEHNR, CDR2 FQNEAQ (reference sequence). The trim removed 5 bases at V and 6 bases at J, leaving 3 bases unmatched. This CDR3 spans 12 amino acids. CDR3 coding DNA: TGTGCCAGCAGCCCCGGGGGGGCCGAGCAGTACTTC. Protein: CASSPGGAEQYF.

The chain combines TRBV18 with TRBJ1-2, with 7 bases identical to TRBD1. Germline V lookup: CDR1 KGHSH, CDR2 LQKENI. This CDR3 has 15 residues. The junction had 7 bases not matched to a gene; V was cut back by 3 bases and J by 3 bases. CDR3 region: CASSPTGSGDYGYTF. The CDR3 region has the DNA TGTGCCAGCTCACCGACAGGGTCCGGGGACTATGGCTACACCTTC.

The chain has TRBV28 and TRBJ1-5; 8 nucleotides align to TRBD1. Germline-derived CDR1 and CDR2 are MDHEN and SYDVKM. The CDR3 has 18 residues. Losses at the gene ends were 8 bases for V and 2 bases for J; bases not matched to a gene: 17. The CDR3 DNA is TGTGCCAGCTTGCCCGAGCAGGGGGCCGGTCGGGGCAATCAGCCCCAGCATTTT. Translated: CASLPEQGAGRGNQPQHF.

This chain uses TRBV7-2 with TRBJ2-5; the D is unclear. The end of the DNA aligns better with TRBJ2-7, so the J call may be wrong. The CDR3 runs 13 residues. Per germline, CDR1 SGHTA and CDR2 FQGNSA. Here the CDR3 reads CASRSPLGNEQYF. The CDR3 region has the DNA TGTGCCAGCAGGTCCCCTCTAGGGAACGAGCAGTACTTC.